This T cell receptor beta chain comes out of a study of monozygotic twins with inflammatory bowel disease (dated by TCRdb to between 2018 and 2021). About the full investigation: In total, approximately 30 monozygotic twin pairs made up the full study: 19 Danish pairs, all IBD-discordant, plus nine German pairs, of which four were IBD-concordant and five were IBD-discordant. Within discordant pairs, disease-associated traits were sought mainly by comparing IBD patients with their genetically identical healthy co-twins. Each individual had, on average, about 151 000 unique TCRalpha sequences and 181 000 unique TCRbeta sequences available for analysis.

Library method: 5' RACE. The input for every TCR library was 3,500 to 4,500 ng of total RNA. For each sample, cDNA synthesis was carried out in eight separate reactions using SMARTScribe reverse transcriptase. Unique molecular identifiers containing a 6-nucleotide sample barcode were introduced through template switching during cDNA synthesis. TCRalpha and TCRbeta cDNA was amplified by two nested PCRs of 16 and 9 cycles, with bead purification after each PCR. Before amplification, the cDNA was both treated with uracil DNA-glycosylase and purified with the QIAquick PCR purification kit. The second PCR was the step at which Illumina TruSeq-compatible adapters and sample-specific barcodes were added. Library quality and concentration were checked on TapeStation and Qubit, and libraries were pooled at 5 to 6.5 ng each. Pooled libraries were sequenced on an Illumina HiSeq2500 single-index Rapid Run with 2 x 100 bp reads and custom sequencing primers. In the authors' own workflow: MiGEC version 1.2.6 was used for UMI-based consensus assembly, which corrected PCR and sequencing errors. MiXCR version 2.1.1 was used for V(D)J alignment, clonotype assembly and CDR3 extraction. Normalisation of gene usage, clonotype sharing and MAIT/NKT TCR abundance was achieved by analysing the top 1000, 10 000 and 20 000 clonotypes per sample. After downsampling to 27 000 UMIs, diversity was calculated as the inverse Simpson index using the vegan R package. Paired Mann-Whitney U tests on discordant twin pairs were used, with Benjamini-Hochberg multiple-testing correction. Through TCRdb reprocessing, the reads give one entry per CDR3 protein sequence; DNA is omitted. Here the V and J calls rest on TCRdb's processing, not on the authors' analysis. The table held for this sample gives 300,000 to 400,000 distinct CDR3 sequences. The ten largest clones take up just over 2.5% of the sample.

From each donor, an approximately 2.3 ml peripheral blood sample was collected into PAXgene tubes and kept at -80 degrees C. Without any T cell sorting, total RNA was extracted from whole blood using the PAXgene blood miRNA kit on an automated QIAcube. Peripheral blood from monozygotic twin pairs who were concordant or discordant for inflammatory bowel disease underwent deep TCRalpha and TCRbeta repertoire profiling using unique molecular barcoding. For every twin pair, smoking habits were documented, and each individual was categorised as a current, former or never smoker. What the research found in general, with its limitations: No single strong signal or clonotype linked to IBD turned up in the results, so the idea that one exists was not supported. Because patients were on differing immunosuppressive treatments, the repertoires may have picked up extra background noise and inter-individual variability. IBD patients had lower TCRbeta repertoire diversity, measured by the inverse Simpson index, than their healthy co-twins. IBD patients shared fewer clonotypes with other individuals than healthy twins did, most markedly in patients showing signs of disease activity. Concordant and discordant twins showed no difference in repertoire similarity, possibly because of limited statistical power. The analysis was unable to tell different T cell subtypes apart.

Counted from cysteine to phenylalanine, this CDR3 has 16 amino acids. The DNA sequence is not available. CDR1 and CDR2 were assigned from the germline V gene as MNHEY and SVGAGI. A word on this clonotype: No cognate antigen has been identified for it.

The receptor was derived from a human donor with ulcerative colitis or Crohn's disease, or a healthy co-twin of an affected twin (not recorded which). Material for sequencing was blood. The rearranged segments are TRBV6-5 and TRBJ1-5. The CDR3 corresponds to CASSYSRVLGNQPQHF.